The 24 T cell receptor beta chains presented below share a single source sample, sequenced in a study of T cell repertoires in cytomegalovirus infection. MiXCR was run by TCRdb on the reads, yielding one entry per CDR3 protein. The sample yields about 250,000 distinct CDR3 sequences, 6% to 8% seen once. The sample consisted of PBMCs. The receptors stem from a human donor in good health (CMV status not recorded). Some clones in this sample may be carry-over from other donors' samples.

This clonotype was seen many times. The genes are TRBV10-3 and TRBJ2-2; D unclear. The germline CDR1 and CDR2 sequences are ENHRY and SYGVKD. The CDR3 has 18 residues. V lost 3 bases to trimming and J lost 1 base, with 18 bases between them. The CDR3 spells CAISDAMERRQNTGELFF. The DNA of the CDR3 is TGTGCCATCAGTGACGCGATGGAGCGCCGACAGAACACCGGGGAGCTGTTTTTT.

This clonotype was observed at least ten times. One end of the junction does not line up with germline, which may come from a read error. The J gene is TRBJ1-1, the V gene TRBV5-1; perhaps TRBD1 as D (6 bases). Per germline, CDR1 SGHRS and CDR2 YFSETQ. The length of the CDR3 is 15 residues. CDR3 coding DNA: TGTGCCAGCAGCTTGGGCACAGGGTTGAACACTGAAGCTTTCTTT. Amino acids: CASSLGTGLNTEAFF. Combining the CDR3 with reference TRBV5-1 and TRBJ1-1 gives the whole variable domain KAGVTQTPRYLIKTRGQQVTLSCSPISGHRSVSWYQQTPGQGLQFLFEYFSETQRNKGNFPGRFSGRQFSNSRSEMNVSTLELGDSALYLCASSLGTGLNTEAFFGQGTRLTVV.

This clonotype was recorded many times. The chain recombines TRBV28 with TRBJ2-3; 9 nucleotides line up with TRBD2. J was trimmed by 4 bases and V by 4 bases; bases with no gene match: 6. Germline V gene lookup returns CDR1 MDHEN and CDR2 SYDVKM. The CDR3 extends over 15 amino acids. CDR3 DNA sequence: TGTGCCAGCAGTTGGAGCGGGGGGTCGGCAGATACGCAGTATTTT. This sequence encodes CASSWSGGSADTQYF.

The V gene is TRBV28, the J gene TRBJ2-7; D possibly corresponds to TRBD1 (5 bases). The CDR3 length is 13 residues. V was pared by 6 bases and J by 8 bases, with 17 bases between. In germline, CDR1 is MDHEN, CDR2 SYDVKM. This chain's CDR3 is CASRATGVEKQYF. The CDR3 DNA reads as TGTGCCAGCAGGGCAACAGGAGTTGAAAAGCAGTACTTC.

This clonotype occurred many times. The chain recombines TRBV18 with TRBJ2-7, with 10 bases that match TRBD1. The CDR3 is 15 amino acids. The germline V gene encodes CDR1 KGHSH and CDR2 LQKENI. V was clipped by 7 bases and J by 3 bases; unmatched bases: 9. CDR3 in amino acids: CASLLSTGGYYEQYF. The DNA of the CDR3 is TGTGCCAGCTTGCTCTCGACAGGGGGCTACTACGAGCAGTACTTC.

This clonotype was seen at least ten times. V usage is TRBV7-9 and J usage is TRBJ2-7, with D possibly TRBD1 on 6 matching bases. The CDR3 sequence is 13 residues long. The V gene lost 5 bases and the J gene lost 12 bases, with 20 bases spanning the gap. CDR1 SEHNR and CDR2 FQNEAQ come from the germline V gene (reference sequence). The DNA of the CDR3 is TGTGCCAGCAGCCCGGGACAAAACTTTTGGCCGTACTTC. Encoded protein: CASSPGQNFWPYF.

This clonotype has ten or more counts. The rearrangement uses TRBV6-2 or TRBV6-3 and TRBJ2-4; D may be TRBD1 (6 bases). V was pared by 6 bases and J by 0 bases, with 9 bases between. The CDR3 loop spans 14 amino acids. Germline V gene data show CDR1 as MNHEY and CDR2 as SVGEGT. CDR3 nucleotides: TGTGCCAGCAGCACACAGGGAGCCAAAAACATTCAGTACTTC. Translating gives CASSTQGAKNIQYF.

This clonotype turned up a few times. The rearrangement links TRBV18 to TRBJ2-4, with 9 bases identical to TRBD2. The CDR3 consists of 14 residues. CDR1 is KGHSH and CDR2 is LQKENI in the germline V gene. Trimming removed 3 bases from V and 8 bases from J; junction bases left unmatched: 5. The CDR3 DNA is TGTGCCAGCTCACCTCCGGGACTAGCTGACATTCAGTACTTC. Its translation is CASSPPGLADIQYF.

Note on this clonotype: A much bigger clone sits one base away, suggesting this may be a read error. J is TRBJ1-5 and V is TRBV18; 10 bases align to TRBD1. V was pared by 4 bases and J by 5 bases, with 11 bases of the junction left unmatched. Germline CDR1 is KGHSH and CDR2 is LQKENI. The CDR3 is 17 residues long. CDR3 sequence: CASSRTGGSLGDQPQHF. Here the CDR3 DNA reads TGTGCCAGCTCACGGACAGGGGGTTCATTAGGCGATCAGCCCCAGCATTTT. The full variable domain, with the rest looked up from reference TRBV18 and TRBJ1-5, is NAGVMQNPRHLVRRRGQEARLRCSPMKGHSHVYWYRQLPEEGLKFMVYLQKENIIDESGMPKERFSAEFPKEGPSILRIQQVVRGDSAAYFCASSRTGGSLGDQPQHFGDGTRLSIL.

This clonotype was counted between two and nine times. In DNA form, the CDR3 reads TGCAGCGTTATCGGGGAGAACACTGAAGCTTTCTTT. Translation gives CSVIGENTEAFF. This rearrangement joins TRBV29-1 to TRBJ1-1; D gene unclear. The CDR3 spans 12 residues. V was shortened by 5 bases and J by 1 base, with 8 bases between the two germline ends. CDR1 is SQVTM, CDR2 ANQGSEA, per germline.

This clonotype was seen repeatedly, ten times or more. The V call is TRBV12-3 or TRBV12-4, the J call TRBJ2-1, with D possibly being TRBD2 (6 bases). The length of the CDR3 is 15 residues. V was cut by 2 bases and J by 6 bases, with 14 bases left in between. The CDR3 sequence: CASSLRRVMVNEQFF. CDR3 nucleotide sequence: TGTGCCAGCAGTTTACGGAGGGTCATGGTCAATGAGCAGTTCTTC.

This clonotype was counted many times. The chain employs TRBV6-2 or TRBV6-3 and TRBJ2-1; D remains ambiguous. Trimming took 0 bases from V and 8 from J, leaving 8 bases between them. The CDR3 is 13 residues long. The germline V gene has CDR1 MNHEY and CDR2 SVGEGT. The CDR3 DNA follows: TGTGCCAGCAGTTACTCCCAAAGGGATGAGCAGTTCTTC. Its translation is CASSYSQRDEQFF.

Ten or more counts support this clonotype. The J gene is TRBJ2-2, the V gene TRBV7-2; 11 bases align to TRBD2. V lost 10 bases to trimming and J lost 3 bases; unmatched junction nucleotides: 16. The CDR3 extends over 18 amino acids. CDR1 SGHTA and CDR2 FQGNSA come from the germline V gene. CDR3 sequence (DNA): TGTGCCACAAAAAGGGGGCTAGCGGGGGGCCCGGACACCGGGGAGCTGTTTTTT. Translation gives CATKRGLAGGPDTGELFF.

In this sample, this clonotype turned up many times. The gene calls are TRBV5-1 and TRBJ2-2; TRBD2 is a possible D gene (7 bases). The V gene's germline CDR1 is SGHRS and CDR2 YFSETQ. CDR3 length: 16 amino acids. Trimming shortened V by 1 base and J by 2 bases, and 12 bases separated the two germline ends. The CDR3 protein is CASSLHRGANTGELFF. CDR3 bases: TGCGCCAGCAGCTTGCACCGGGGGGCAAACACCGGGGAGCTGTTTTTT.

This clonotype occurred many times. The chain carries TRBV7-2 and TRBJ1-1; a possible D gene is TRBD1 (5 bases). The CDR3 covers 16 residues. The V gene lost 5 bases and the J gene lost 2 bases, with 18 bases spanning the gap. Germline CDR1 is SGHTA and CDR2 is FQGNSA. The chain's CDR3 is CASSVSRGLVNTEAFF. The CDR3 DNA is TGTGCCAGCAGCGTTTCGAGGGGACTAGTTAACACTGAAGCTTTCTTT.

At least ten counts were recorded for this clonotype. V usage is TRBV2 and J usage is TRBJ1-1; D possibly corresponds to TRBD1 (6 bases). In germline, CDR1 is SNHLY, CDR2 FYNNEI. V dropped 2 bases and J dropped 3 bases, with 13 bases sitting between them. The CDR3 spans 15 residues. The CDR3: CASSELDSRYTEAFF. The CDR3 DNA reads TGTGCCAGCAGTGAACTGGACAGTCGGTACACTGAAGCTTTCTTT.

The chain uses TRBV7-9 and TRBJ1-6; TRBD1 might be the D (5 bases). This CDR3 is 15 amino acids long. In germline, CDR1 is SEHNR, CDR2 FQNEAQ (reference sequence). V gave up 4 bases and J gave up 5 bases, with 12 bases separating them. The CDR3 sequence is CASSSLGGNNSPLHF. As DNA, the CDR3 is TGTGCCAGCAGCTCCTTGGGGGGAAATAATTCACCCCTCCACTTT.

CDR3 nucleotides: TGCAGTGCTGAAGAGGTCGAGACAGGGGGTGGCTACACCTTC. It encodes CSAEEVETGGGYTF. The chain combines TRBV20-1 with TRBJ1-2; 9 bases map to TRBD1. Germline trimming cut 5 bases from V and 7 bases from J; bases unmatched to any gene: 11. Germline CDR1 reads DFQATT; CDR2 reads SNEGSKA (reference sequence). CDR3 length: 14 residues.

This clonotype occurred many times. The chain is built from TRBV7-2 and TRBJ2-1, with D unresolved. The CDR3 is 13 residues long. Germline-derived CDR1 and CDR2 are SGHTA and FQGNSA. The ends were cut back, 4 bases at V and 3 bases at J, with 7 bases in the middle. This CDR3 reads CASSSRVYNEQFF. The CDR3 DNA follows: TGTGCCAGCAGCTCGAGAGTCTACAATGAGCAGTTCTTC. The full variable domain, with the rest looked up from reference TRBV7-2 and TRBJ2-1, is GAGVSQSPSNKVTEKGKDVELRCDPISGHTALYWYRQSLGQGLEFLIYFQGNSAPDKSGLPSDRFSAERTGGSVSTLTIQRTQQEDSAVYLCASSSRVYNEQFFGPGTRLTVL.

This clonotype has a count of ten or more. The rearrangement links TRBV29-1 to TRBJ2-7; D gene ambiguous. Germline CDR1 reads SQVTM; CDR2 reads ANQGSEA. The CDR3 loop spans 12 amino acids. The ends were cut back, 0 bases at V and 2 bases at J, with 5 bases in the middle. The CDR3 here is CSVEETPYEQYF. As DNA, the CDR3 is TGCAGCGTTGAAGAGACCCCCTACGAGCAGTACTTC.

This clonotype was counted many times. This rearrangement joins TRBV5-5 to TRBJ2-1, with 7 bases fitting TRBD1. The CDR3 loop spans 14 amino acids. J was trimmed by 7 bases and V by 4 bases; bases with no gene match: 8. CDR1 and CDR2 from the germline V gene are SGHKS and YYEKEE (reference sequence). This CDR3 reads CASSEWTGPNEQFF. In DNA form, the CDR3 reads TGTGCCAGCAGCGAGTGGACAGGTCCTAATGAGCAGTTCTTC. Drawing the rest from reference TRBV5-5 and TRBJ2-1, the complete variable domain is DAGVTQSPTHLIKTRGQQVTLRCSPISGHKSVSWYQQVLGQGPQFIFQYYEKEERGRGNFPDRFSARQFPNYSSELNVNALLLGDSALYLCASSEWTGPNEQFFGPGTRLTVL.

Ten or more counts support this clonotype. The chain recombines TRBV28 with TRBJ1-6, with no clear D. Germline V gene lookup returns CDR1 MDHEN and CDR2 SYDVKM. V was clipped by 6 bases and J by 6 bases, with 12 bases between them. The CDR3 runs to 14 residues. CDR3 loop: CASRRSGGNSPLHF. The CDR3 DNA reads TGTGCCAGCAGAAGGTCCGGTGGTAATTCACCCCTCCACTTT.

V is TRBV13 and J is TRBJ2-3, with 8 bases lining up with TRBD2. This CDR3 contains 17 residues. CDR1 is PRHDT and CDR2 is FYEKMQ in the germline V gene (reference sequence). J was trimmed by 0 bases and V by 5 bases; bases with no gene match: 10. The CDR3 nucleotides are TGTGCCAGCAGCACGGCCCGTCAGCGGGGGAGCACAGATACGCAGTATTTT. Protein product: CASSTARQRGSTDTQYF.

This clonotype occurred many times. The V call is TRBV7-9, the J call TRBJ1-6; perhaps TRBD1 as D (5 bases). This CDR3 has 15 residues. CDR1 is SEHNR and CDR2 is FQNEAQ in the germline V gene (reference sequence). Trimming took off 6 bases at V and 3 bases at J, with 12 bases between the two ends. The CDR3 nucleotides are TGTGCCAGCAGTGGAGGGGTTAACTATAATTCACCCCTCCACTTT. Amino acid sequence: CASSGGVNYNSPLHF.